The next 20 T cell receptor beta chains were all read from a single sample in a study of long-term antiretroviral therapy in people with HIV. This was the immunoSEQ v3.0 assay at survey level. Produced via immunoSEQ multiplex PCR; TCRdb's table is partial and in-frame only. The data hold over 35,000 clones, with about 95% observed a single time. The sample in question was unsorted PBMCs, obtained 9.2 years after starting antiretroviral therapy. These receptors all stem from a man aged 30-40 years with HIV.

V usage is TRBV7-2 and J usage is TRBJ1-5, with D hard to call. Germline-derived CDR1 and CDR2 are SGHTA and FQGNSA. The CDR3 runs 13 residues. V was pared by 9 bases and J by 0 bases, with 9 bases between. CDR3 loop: CARRGYSNQPQHF. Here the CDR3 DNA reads TGTGCCAGGCGCGGATATAGCAATCAGCCCCAGCATTTT.

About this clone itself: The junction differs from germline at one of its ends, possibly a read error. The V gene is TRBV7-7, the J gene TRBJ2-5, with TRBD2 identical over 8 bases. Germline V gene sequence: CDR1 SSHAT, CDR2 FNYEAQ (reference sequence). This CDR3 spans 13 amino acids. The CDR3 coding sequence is TGTGCTAGCAGCCCGGGGGGGCGAGAGACCCAGTACTTC. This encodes CASSPGGRETQYF.

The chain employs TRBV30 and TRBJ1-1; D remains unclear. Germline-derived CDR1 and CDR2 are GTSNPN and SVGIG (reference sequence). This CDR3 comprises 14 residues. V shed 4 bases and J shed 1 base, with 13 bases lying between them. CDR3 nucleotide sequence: TGTGCCTGGAACAAAGGCGTAGGGAACACTGAAGCTTTCTTT. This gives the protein CAWNKGVGNTEAFF.

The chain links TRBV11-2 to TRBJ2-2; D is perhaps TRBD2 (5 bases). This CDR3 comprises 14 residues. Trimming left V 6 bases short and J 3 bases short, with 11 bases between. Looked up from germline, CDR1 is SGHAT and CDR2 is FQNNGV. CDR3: CASRLDTYTGELFF. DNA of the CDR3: TGTGCCAGCAGACTAGACACCTACACCGGGGAGCTGTTTTTT.

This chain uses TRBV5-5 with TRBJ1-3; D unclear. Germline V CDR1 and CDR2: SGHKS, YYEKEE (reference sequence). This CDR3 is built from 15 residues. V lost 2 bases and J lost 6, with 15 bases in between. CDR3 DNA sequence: TGTGCCAGCAGCTTCAGATGGTCCATGGAAAACACCATATATTTT. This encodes CASSFRWSMENTIYF.

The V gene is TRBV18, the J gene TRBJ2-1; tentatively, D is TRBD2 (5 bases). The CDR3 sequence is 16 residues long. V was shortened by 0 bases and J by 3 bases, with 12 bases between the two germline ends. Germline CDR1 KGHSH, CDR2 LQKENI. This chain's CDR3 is CASSPPSGSLYNEQFF. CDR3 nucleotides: TGTGCCAGCTCACCACCGTCGGGGTCCCTCTACAATGAGCAGTTCTTC.

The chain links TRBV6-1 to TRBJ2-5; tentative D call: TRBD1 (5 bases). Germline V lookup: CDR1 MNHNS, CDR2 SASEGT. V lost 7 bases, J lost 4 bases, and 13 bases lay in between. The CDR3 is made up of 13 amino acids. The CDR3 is CASTQVVRETQYF. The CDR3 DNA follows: TGTGCCAGCACACAGGTAGTCCGAGAGACCCAGTACTTC.

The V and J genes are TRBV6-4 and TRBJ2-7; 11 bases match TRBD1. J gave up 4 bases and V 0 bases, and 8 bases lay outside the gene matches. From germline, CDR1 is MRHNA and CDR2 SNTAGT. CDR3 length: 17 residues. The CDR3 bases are TGTGCCAGCAGTGACTCGGGGGGACAGGGGGTCGGTTACGAGCAGTACGTC. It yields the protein CASSDSGGQGVGYEQYV.

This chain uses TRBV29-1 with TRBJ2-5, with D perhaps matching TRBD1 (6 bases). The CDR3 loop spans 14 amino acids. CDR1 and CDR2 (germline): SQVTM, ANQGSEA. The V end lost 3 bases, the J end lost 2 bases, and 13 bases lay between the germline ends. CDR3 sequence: CSVEAGEFQETQYF. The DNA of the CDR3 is TGCAGCGTTGAGGCAGGGGAGTTTCAAGAGACCCAGTACTTC.

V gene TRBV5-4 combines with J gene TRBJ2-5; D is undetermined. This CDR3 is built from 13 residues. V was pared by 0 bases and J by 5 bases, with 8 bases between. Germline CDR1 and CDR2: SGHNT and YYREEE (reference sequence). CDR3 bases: TGTGCCAGCAGCTTGGGCAGGACGGAGACCCAGTACTTC. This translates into CASSLGRTETQYF.

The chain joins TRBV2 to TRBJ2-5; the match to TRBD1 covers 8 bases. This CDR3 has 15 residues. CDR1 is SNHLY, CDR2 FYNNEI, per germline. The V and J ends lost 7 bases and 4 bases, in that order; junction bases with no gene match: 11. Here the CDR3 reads CASTGRTGSGETQYF. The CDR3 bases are TGTGCCAGCACCGGTCGGACAGGGAGTGGAGAGACCCAGTACTTC.

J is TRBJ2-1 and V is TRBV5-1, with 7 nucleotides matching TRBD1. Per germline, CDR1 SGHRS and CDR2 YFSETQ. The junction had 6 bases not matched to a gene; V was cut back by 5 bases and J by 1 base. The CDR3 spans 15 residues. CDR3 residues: CASSIGGRSYNEQFF. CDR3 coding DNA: TGCGCCAGCAGTATAGGGGGCAGGTCCTACAATGAGCAGTTCTTC. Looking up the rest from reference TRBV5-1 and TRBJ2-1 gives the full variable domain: KAGVTQTPRYLIKTRGQQVTLSCSPISGHRSVSWYQQTPGQGLQFLFEYFSETQRNKGNFPGRFSGRQFSNSRSEMNVSTLELGDSALYLCASSIGGRSYNEQFFGPGTRLTVL.

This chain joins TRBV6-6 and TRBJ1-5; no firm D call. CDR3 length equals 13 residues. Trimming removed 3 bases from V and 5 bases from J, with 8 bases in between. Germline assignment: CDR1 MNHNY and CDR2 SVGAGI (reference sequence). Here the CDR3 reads CASSYVPHQPQHF. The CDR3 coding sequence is TGTGCCAGCAGTTATGTTCCACATCAGCCCCAGCATTTT.

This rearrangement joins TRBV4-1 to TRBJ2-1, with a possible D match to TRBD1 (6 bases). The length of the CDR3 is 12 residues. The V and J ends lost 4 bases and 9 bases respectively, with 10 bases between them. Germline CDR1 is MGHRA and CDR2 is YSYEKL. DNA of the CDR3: TGCGCCAGCAGCCCCAGGGGTTCTGAGCAGTTCTTC. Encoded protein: CASSPRGSEQFF.

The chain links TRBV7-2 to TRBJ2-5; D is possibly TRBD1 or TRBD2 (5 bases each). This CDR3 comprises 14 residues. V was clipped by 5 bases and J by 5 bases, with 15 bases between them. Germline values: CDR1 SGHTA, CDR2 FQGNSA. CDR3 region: CASSPGPGTETQYF. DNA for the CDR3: TGTGCCAGCAGCCCCGGCCCAGGGACGGAGACCCAGTACTTC.

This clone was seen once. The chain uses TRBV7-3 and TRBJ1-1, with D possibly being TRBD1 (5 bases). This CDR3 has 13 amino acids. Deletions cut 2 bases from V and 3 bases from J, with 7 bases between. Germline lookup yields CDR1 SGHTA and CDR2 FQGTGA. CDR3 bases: TGTGCCAGCAGCTTATCGGGGGACACTGAAGCTTTCTTT. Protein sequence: CASSLSGDTEAFF.

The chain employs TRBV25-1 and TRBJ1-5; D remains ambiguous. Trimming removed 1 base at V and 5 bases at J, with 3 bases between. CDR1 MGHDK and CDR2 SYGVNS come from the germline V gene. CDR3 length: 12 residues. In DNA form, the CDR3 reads TGTGCCAGCAGTGAATGGGATCAGCCCCAGCATTTT. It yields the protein CASSEWDQPQHF.

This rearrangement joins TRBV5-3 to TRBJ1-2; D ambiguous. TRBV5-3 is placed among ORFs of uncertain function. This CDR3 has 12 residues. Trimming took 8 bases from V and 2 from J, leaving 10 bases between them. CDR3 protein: CARWADNYGYTF. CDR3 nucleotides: TGTGCCAGGTGGGCCGACAACTATGGCTACACCTTC.

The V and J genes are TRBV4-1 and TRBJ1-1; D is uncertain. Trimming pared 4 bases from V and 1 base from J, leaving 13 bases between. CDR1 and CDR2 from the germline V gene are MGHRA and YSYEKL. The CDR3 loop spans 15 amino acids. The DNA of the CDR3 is TGCGCCAGCAGCCCAGTGGGCCAGCCGAACACTGAAGCTTTCTTT. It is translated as CASSPVGQPNTEAFF.

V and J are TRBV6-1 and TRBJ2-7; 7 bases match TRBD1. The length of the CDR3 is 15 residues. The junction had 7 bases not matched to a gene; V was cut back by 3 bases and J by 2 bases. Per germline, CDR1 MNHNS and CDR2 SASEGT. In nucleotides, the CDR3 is TGTGCCAGCAGTGATCGGACAGGTTCCCCCTACGAGCAGTACGTC. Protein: CASSDRTGSPYEQYV.